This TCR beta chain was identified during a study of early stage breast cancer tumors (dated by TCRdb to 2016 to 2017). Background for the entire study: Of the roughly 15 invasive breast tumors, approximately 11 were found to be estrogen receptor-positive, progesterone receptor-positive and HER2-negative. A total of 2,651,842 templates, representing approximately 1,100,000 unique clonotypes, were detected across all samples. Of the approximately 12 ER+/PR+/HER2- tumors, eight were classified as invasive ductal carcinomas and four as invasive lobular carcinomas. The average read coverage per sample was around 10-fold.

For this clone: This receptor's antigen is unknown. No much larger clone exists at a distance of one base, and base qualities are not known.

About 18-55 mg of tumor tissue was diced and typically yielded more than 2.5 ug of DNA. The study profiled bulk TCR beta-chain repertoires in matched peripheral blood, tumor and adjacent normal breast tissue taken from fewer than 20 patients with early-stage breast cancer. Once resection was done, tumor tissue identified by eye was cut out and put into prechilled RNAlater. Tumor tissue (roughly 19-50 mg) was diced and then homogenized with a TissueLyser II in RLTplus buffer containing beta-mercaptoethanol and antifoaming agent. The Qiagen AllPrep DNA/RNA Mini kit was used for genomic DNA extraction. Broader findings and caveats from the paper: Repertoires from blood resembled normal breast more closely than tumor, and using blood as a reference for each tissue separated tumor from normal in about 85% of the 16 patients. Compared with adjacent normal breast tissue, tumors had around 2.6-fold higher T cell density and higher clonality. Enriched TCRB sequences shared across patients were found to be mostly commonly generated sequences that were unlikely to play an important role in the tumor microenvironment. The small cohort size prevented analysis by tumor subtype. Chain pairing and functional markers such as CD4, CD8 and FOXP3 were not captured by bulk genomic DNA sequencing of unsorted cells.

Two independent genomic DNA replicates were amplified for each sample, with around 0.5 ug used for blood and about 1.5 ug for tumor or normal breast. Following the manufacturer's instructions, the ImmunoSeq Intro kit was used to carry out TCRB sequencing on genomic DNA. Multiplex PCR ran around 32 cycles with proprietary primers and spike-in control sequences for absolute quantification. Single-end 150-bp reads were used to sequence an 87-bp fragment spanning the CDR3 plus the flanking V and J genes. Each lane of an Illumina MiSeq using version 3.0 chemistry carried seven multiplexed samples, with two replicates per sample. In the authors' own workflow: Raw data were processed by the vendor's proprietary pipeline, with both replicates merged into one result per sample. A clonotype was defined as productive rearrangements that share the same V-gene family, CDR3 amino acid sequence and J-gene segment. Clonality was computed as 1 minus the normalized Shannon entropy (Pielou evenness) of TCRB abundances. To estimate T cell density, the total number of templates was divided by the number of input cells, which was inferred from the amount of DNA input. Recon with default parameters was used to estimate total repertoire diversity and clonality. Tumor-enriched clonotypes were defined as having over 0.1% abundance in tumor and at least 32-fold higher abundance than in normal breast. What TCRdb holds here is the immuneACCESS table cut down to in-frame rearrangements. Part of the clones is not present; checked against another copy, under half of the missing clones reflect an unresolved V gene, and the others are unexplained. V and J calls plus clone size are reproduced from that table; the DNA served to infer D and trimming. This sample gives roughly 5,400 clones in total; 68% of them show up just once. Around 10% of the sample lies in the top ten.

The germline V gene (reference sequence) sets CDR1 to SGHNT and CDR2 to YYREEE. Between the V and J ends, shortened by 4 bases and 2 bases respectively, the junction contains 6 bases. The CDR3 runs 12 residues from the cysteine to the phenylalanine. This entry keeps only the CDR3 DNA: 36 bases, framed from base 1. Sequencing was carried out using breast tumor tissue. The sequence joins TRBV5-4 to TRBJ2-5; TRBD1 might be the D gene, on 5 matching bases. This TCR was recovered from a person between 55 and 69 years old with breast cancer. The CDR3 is CASSRTQETQYF. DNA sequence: TGTGCCAGCAGCCGGACACAAGAGACCCAGTACTTC.